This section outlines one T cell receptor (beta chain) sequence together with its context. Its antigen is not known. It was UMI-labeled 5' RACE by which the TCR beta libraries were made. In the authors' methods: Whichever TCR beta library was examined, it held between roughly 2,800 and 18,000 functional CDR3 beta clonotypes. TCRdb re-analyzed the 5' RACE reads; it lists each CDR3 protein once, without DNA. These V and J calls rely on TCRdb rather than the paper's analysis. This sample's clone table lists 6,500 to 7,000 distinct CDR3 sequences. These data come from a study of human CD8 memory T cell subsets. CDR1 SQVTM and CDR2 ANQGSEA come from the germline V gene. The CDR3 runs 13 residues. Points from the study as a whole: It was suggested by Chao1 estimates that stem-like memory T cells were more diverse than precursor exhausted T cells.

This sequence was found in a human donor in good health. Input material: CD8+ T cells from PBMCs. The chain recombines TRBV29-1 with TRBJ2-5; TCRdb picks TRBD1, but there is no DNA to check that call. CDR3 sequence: CSVGDGVQETQYF.